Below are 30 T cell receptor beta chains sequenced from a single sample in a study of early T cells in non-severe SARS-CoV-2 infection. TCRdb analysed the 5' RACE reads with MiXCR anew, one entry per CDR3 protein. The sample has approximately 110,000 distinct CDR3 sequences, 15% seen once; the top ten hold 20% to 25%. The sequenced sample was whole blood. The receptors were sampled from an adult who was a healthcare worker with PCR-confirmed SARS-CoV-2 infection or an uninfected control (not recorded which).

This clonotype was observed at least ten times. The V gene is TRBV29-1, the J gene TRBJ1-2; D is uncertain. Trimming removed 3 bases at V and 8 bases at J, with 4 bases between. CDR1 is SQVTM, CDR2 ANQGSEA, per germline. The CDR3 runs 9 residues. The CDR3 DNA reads TGCAGCGTTGAGCGCGGCTACACCTTC. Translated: CSVERGYTF.

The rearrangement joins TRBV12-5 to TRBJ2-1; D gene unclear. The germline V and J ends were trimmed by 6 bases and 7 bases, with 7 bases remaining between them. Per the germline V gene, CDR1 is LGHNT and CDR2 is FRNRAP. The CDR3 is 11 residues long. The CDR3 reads CASGRMNEQFF. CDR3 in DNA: TGTGCTAGTGGCCGGATGAATGAGCAGTTCTTC. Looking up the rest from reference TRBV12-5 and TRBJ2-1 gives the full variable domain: DARVTQTPRHKVTEMGQEVTMRCQPILGHNTVFWYRQTMMQGLELLAYFRNRAPLDDSGMPKDRFSAEMPDATLATLKIQPSEPRDSAVYFCASGRMNEQFFGPGTRLTVL.

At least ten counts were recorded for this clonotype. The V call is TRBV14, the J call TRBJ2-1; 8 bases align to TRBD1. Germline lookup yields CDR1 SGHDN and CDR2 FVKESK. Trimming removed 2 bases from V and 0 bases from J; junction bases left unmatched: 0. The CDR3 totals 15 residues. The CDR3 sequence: CASSQTGGSYNEQFF. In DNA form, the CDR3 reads TGTGCCAGCAGCCAAACAGGGGGCTCCTACAATGAGCAGTTCTTC.

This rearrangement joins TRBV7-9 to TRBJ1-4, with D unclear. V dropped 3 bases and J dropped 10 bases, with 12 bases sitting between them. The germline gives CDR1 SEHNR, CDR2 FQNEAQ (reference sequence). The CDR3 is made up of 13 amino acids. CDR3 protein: CASSFREGGKLFF. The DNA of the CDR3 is TGTGCCAGCAGCTTTCGAGAGGGCGGAAAACTGTTTTTT.

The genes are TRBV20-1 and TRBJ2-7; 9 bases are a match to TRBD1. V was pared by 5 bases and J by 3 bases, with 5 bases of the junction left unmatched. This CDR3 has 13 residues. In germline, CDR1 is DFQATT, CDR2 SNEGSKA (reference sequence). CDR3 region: CSAHRGQVYEQYF. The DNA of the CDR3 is TGCAGTGCTCACAGGGGGCAGGTCTACGAGCAGTACTTC.

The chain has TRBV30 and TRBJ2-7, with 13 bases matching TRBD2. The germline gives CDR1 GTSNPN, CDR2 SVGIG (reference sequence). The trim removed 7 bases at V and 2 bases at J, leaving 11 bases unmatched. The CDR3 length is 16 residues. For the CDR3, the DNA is TGTGCCTCCCAGGACCTACTAGCGGGGGGGCCCTACGAGCAGTACTTC. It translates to CASQDLLAGGPYEQYF.

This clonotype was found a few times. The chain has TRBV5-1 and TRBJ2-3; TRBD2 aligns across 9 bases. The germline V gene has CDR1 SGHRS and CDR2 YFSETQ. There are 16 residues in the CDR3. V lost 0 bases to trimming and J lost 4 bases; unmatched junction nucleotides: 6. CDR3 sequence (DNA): TGCGCCAGCAGCTTGGGACGGACTAGCGTGTCAGATACGCAGTATTTT. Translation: CASSLGRTSVSDTQYF.

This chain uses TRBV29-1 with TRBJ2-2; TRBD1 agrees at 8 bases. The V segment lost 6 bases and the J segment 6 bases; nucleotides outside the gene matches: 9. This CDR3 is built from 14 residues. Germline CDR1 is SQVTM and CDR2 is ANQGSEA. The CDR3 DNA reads TGCAGCGTCGGACAGGGTTCAGGCCCCGGGGAGCTGTTTTTT. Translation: CSVGQGSGPGELFF.

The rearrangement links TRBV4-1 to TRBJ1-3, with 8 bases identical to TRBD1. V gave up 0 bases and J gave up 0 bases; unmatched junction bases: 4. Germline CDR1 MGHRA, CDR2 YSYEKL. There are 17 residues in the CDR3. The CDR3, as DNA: TGCGCCAGCAGCCAAGACGGGGACAGGTTCTCTGGAAACACCATATATTTT. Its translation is CASSQDGDRFSGNTIYF.

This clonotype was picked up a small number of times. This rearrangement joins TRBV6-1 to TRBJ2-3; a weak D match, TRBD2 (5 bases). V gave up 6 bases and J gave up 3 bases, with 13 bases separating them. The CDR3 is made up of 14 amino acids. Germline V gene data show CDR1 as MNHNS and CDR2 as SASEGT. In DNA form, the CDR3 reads TGTGCCAGCAGGGACGGGATTGAAACAGATACGCAGTATTTT. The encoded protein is CASRDGIETDTQYF.

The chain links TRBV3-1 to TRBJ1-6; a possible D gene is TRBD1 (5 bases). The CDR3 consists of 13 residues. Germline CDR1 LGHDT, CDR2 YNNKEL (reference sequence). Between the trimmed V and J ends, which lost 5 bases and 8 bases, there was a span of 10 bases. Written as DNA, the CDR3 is TGTGCCAGCAGCGGCGAGGGGCATTCACCCCTCCACTTT. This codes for CASSGEGHSPLHF. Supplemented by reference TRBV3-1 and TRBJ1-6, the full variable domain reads DTAVSQTPKYLVTQMGNDKSIKCEQNLGHDTMYWYKQDSKKFLKIMFSYNNKELIINETVPNRFSPKSPDKAHLNLHINSLELGDSAVYFCASSGEGHSPLHFGNGTRLTVT.

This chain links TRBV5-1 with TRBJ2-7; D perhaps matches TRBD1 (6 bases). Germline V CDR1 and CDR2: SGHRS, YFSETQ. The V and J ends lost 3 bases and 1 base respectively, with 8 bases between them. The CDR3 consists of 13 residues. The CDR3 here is CASSSTGSYEQYF. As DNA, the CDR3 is TGCGCCAGCAGCTCCACAGGGTCCTACGAGCAGTACTTC.

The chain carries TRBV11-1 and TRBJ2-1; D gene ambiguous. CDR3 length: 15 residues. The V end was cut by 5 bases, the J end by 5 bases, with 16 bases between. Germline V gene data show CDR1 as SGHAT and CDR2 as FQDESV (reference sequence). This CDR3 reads CASSPLGYPNNEQFF. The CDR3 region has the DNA TGTGCCAGCAGCCCTCTAGGGTATCCGAACAATGAGCAGTTCTTC.

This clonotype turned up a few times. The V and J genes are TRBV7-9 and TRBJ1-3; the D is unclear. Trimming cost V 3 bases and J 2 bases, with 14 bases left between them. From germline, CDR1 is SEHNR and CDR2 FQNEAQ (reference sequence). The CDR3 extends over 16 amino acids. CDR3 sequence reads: CASSFRVGAAGNTIYF. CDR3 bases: TGTGCCAGCAGCTTCCGAGTGGGCGCAGCTGGAAACACCATATATTTT.

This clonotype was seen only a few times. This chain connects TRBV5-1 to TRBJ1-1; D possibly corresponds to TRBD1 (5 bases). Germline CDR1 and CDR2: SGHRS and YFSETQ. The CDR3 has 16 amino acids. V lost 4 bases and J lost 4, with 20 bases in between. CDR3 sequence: CASSMQQLSGGTEAFF. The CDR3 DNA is TGCGCCAGCAGCATGCAACAGCTGTCGGGGGGCACTGAAGCTTTCTTT.

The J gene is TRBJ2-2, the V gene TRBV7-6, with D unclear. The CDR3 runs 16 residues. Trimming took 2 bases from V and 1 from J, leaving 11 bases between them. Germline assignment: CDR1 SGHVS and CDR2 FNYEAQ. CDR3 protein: CASSLLEFGNTGELFF. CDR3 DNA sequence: TGTGCCAGCAGCTTATTGGAGTTTGGGAACACCGGGGAGCTGTTTTTT.

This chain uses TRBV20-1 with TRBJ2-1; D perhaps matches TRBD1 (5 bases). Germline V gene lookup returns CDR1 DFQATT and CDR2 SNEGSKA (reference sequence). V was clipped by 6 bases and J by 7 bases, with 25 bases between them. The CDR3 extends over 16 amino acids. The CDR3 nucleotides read TGCAGTGCCACCTGGACAACGGAAAGGGGTCGGAATGAGCAGTTCTTC. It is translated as CSATWTTERGRNEQFF.

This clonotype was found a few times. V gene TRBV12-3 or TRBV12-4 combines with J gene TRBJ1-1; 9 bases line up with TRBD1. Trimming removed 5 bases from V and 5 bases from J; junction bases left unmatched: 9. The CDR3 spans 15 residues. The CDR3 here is CASSPRDRVQTEAFF. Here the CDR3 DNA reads TGTGCCAGCAGTCCCAGGGACAGGGTACAGACTGAAGCTTTCTTT.

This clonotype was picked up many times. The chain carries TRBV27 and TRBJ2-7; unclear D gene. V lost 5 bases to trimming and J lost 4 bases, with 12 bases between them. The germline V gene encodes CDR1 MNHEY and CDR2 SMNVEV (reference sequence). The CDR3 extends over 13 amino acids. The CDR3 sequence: CASSPGRSYEQYF. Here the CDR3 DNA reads TGTGCCAGCAGTCCGGGCAGAAGTTACGAGCAGTACTTC.

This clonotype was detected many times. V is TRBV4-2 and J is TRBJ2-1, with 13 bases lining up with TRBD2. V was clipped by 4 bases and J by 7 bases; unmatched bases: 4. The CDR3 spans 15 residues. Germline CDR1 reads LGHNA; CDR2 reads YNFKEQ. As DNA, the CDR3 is TGTGCCAGCAGCCTAACTAGCGGGGGGGTGAATGAGCAGTTCTTC. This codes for CASSLTSGGVNEQFF.

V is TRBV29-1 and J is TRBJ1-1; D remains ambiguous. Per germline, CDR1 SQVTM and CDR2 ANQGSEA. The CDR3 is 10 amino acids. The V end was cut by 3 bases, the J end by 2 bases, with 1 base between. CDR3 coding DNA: TGCAGCGTTGATAACACTGAAGCTTTCTTT. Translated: CSVDNTEAFF.

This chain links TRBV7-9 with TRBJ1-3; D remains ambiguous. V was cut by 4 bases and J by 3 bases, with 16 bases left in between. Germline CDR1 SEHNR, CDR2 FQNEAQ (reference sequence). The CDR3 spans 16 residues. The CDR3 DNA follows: TGTGCCAGCAGCTCCCTAGAGGAGGGCTATGGAAACACCATATATTTT. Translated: CASSSLEEGYGNTIYF.

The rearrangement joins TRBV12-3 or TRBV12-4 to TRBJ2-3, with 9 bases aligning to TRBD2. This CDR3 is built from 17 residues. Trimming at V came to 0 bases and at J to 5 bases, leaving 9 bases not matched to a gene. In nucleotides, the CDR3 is TGTGCCAGCAGTTTAGCGGCTGATGAGCGGGGGGTAGATACGCAGTATTTT. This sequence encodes CASSLAADERGVDTQYF.

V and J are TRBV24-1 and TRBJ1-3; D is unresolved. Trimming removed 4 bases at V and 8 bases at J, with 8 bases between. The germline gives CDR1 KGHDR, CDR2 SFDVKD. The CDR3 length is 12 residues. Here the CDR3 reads CATSEGRDTIYF. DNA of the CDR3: TGTGCCACCAGTGAGGGGAGAGACACCATATATTTT.

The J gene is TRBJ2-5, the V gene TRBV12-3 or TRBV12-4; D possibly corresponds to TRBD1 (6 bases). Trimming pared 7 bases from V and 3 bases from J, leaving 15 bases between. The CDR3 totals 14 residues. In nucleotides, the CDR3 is TGTGCCAGCACTCGGACAGCAAGGGAAGAGACCCAGTACTTC. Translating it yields CASTRTAREETQYF.

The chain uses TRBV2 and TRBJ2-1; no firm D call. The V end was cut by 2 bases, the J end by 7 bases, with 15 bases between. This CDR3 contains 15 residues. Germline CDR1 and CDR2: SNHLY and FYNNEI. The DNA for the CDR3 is TGTGCCAGCAGTGAACAGGCCCAGCCGAATAATGAGCAGTTCTTC. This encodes CASSEQAQPNNEQFF.

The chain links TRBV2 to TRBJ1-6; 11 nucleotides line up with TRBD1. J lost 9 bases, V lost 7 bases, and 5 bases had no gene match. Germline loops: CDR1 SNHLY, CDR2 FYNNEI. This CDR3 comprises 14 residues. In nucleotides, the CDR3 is TGTGCCAGCACTCAAGGGACAGGGGGTTCACCCCTCCACTTT. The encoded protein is CASTQGTGGSPLHF.

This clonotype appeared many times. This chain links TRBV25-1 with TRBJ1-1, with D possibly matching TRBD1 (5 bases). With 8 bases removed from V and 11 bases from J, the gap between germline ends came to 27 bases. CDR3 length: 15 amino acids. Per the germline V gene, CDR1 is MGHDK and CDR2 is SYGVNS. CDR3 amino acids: CASAGGARAEWIAFF. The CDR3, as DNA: TGTGCCAGCGCTGGAGGGGCCAGGGCGGAGTGGATTGCTTTCTTT. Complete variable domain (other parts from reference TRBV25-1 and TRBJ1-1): EADIYQTPRYLVIGTGKKITLECSQTMGHDKMYWYQQDPGMELHLIHYSYGVNSTEKGDLSSESTVSRIRTEHFPLTLESARPSHTSQYLCASAGGARAEWIAFFGQGTRLTVV.

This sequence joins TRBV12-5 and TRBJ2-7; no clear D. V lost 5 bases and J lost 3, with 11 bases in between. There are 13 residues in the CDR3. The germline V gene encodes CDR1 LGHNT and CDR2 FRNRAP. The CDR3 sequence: CASGAGPIYEQYF. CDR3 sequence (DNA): TGTGCTAGTGGTGCCGGGCCAATCTACGAGCAGTACTTC.

CDR3 nucleotides: TGTGCCAGCAGTCCCGAACTAACAGGGTTTGGAAACACCATATATTTT. Amino acids: CASSPELTGFGNTIYF. This chain connects TRBV12-3 or TRBV12-4 to TRBJ1-3; D possibly corresponds to TRBD1 (6 bases). Between the trimmed V and J ends, which lost 5 bases and 3 bases, there was a span of 17 bases. The CDR3 covers 16 residues.